What follows are 10 T cell receptor beta chains derived from one specimen sequenced in a study of T cell responses to AZD1222 COVID-19 vaccine. Assay used: immunoSEQ multiplex PCR; TCRdb lists only in-frame clones, some missing. The data contain about 150,000 clones, around 93% of them singletons. The sample consisted of peripheral blood, taken on day 0 of AZD1222 vaccination. These receptors all stem from an adult in good health.

The chain carries TRBV10-1 and TRBJ1-1; a possible D gene is TRBD1 (6 bases). Germline V lookup: CDR1 WNHNN, CDR2 SYGVQD (reference sequence). The CDR3 totals 11 residues. V was shortened by 6 bases and J by 8 bases, with 10 bases between the two germline ends. The DNA of the CDR3 is TGCGCCAGCAGGGACAGTGAAGAAGCTTTCTTT. Its protein product is CASRDSEEAFF.

The rearrangement joins TRBV18 to TRBJ1-3; 7 nucleotides match TRBD1. With 4 bases clipped from V and 0 bases from J, the junction kept 3 bases outside the gene matches. This CDR3 has 15 residues. Per germline, CDR1 KGHSH and CDR2 LQKENI. Written as DNA, the CDR3 is TGTGCCAGCTCACGGGGGACAGACTCTGGAAACACCATATATTTT. This sequence encodes CASSRGTDSGNTIYF. Full variable domain (missing parts from reference TRBV18 and TRBJ1-3): NAGVMQNPRHLVRRRGQEARLRCSPMKGHSHVYWYRQLPEEGLKFMVYLQKENIIDESGMPKERFSAEFPKEGPSILRIQQVVRGDSAAYFCASSRGTDSGNTIYFGEGSWLTVV.

The gene calls are TRBV2 and TRBJ2-5, with D maybe TRBD2 (5 bases). Germline-derived CDR1 and CDR2 are SNHLY and FYNNEI. The length of the CDR3 is 15 residues. With 8 bases removed from V and 2 bases from J, the gap between germline ends came to 18 bases. CDR3 DNA: TGTGCCAGCCACCCCGGGGATATTGGTCAAGAGACCCAGTACTTC. This gives the protein CASHPGDIGQETQYF.

The chain couples TRBV28 to TRBJ2-7; D unresolved. Germline V CDR1 and CDR2: MDHEN, SYDVKM. Trimming removed 6 bases from V and 2 bases from J, with 8 bases in between. The CDR3 has 12 residues. CDR3 DNA: TGTGCCAGCAGCGGACCGACCTACGAGCAGTACTTC. Translated, it gives CASSGPTYEQYF.

The V and J genes are TRBV11-3 and TRBJ2-7; possibly TRBD1 or TRBD2 for D (5 bases each). This CDR3 is built from 14 residues. Germline V CDR1 and CDR2: SGHNT, YENEEA. V was pared by 5 bases and J by 0 bases, with 11 bases between. As DNA, the CDR3 is TGTGCCAGCAGCCCCGGGACGGCCTCCTACGAGCAGTACTTC. It is translated as CASSPGTASYEQYF.

The chain links TRBV6-5 to TRBJ2-2, with D hard to call. CDR1 is MNHEY and CDR2 is SVGAGI in the germline V gene. Between the trimmed V and J ends, which lost 2 bases and 1 base, there was a span of 8 bases. The length of the CDR3 is 15 residues. This CDR3 reads CASSYTTQNTGELFF. The CDR3, as DNA: TGTGCCAGCAGTTACACGACCCAGAACACCGGGGAGCTGTTTTTT.

V is TRBV7-3 and J is TRBJ1-6, with 8 bases lining up with TRBD1. With 4 bases clipped from V and 7 bases from J, the junction kept 3 bases outside the gene matches. CDR1 is SGHTA and CDR2 is FQGTGA in the germline V gene. The CDR3 has 14 residues. The CDR3 sequence: CASSSGQDNSPLHF. Written as DNA, the CDR3 is TGTGCCAGCAGCTCGGGACAGGACAATTCACCCCTCCACTTT. Looking up the rest from reference TRBV7-3 and TRBJ1-6 gives the full variable domain: GAGVSQTPSNKVTEKGKYVELRCDPISGHTALYWYRQSLGQGPEFLIYFQGTGAADDSGLPNDRFFAVRPEGSVSTLKIQRTERGDSAVYLCASSSGQDNSPLHFGNGTRLTVT.

The chain carries TRBV4-2 and TRBJ1-2, with D maybe TRBD1 (5 bases). V dropped 4 bases and J dropped 4 bases, with 13 bases sitting between them. The CDR3 consists of 14 residues. CDR1 LGHNA and CDR2 YNFKEQ come from the germline V gene. This CDR3 is CASSRPGEAYGYTF. For the CDR3, the DNA is TGTGCCAGCAGCCGCCCGGGGGAGGCCTATGGCTACACCTTC.

V gene TRBV14 combines with J gene TRBJ2-1, with D maybe TRBD1 (5 bases). Germline-derived CDR1 and CDR2 are SGHDN and FVKESK. V lost 8 bases, J lost 5 bases, and 16 bases lay in between. The CDR3 covers 14 residues. The CDR3 DNA is TGTGCCAGCTCCGACAGACCCTTTAACAATGAGCAGTTCTTC. This gives the protein CASSDRPFNNEQFF.

Turning to this clone: At one of its ends the junction is not consistent with the germline gene, which may arise from a read error. This rearrangement joins TRBV6-2 or TRBV6-3 to TRBJ1-1; tentatively, D is TRBD1 (6 bases). The CDR3 consists of 13 residues. Germline CDR1 is MNHEY and CDR2 is SVGEGT. Here the CDR3 reads CASSNSETGVAFF. DNA of the CDR3: TGTGCCAGCAGTAACTCCGAGACAGGTGTCGCTTTCTTT.